This TCR beta chain was identified in a study of control samples from healthy donors and cancer patients. Sequencing was performed with immunoSEQ multiplex PCR; in TCRdb, only in-frame clones are kept and a portion is missing. The sample lists tens of thousands of clones, about 87% occurring once. Unmatched junction bases numbered 6, after V lost 5 bases and J lost 0 bases. Per germline, CDR1 MNHEY and CDR2 SMNVEV (reference sequence). The CDR3 contains 16 residues. This chain joins TRBV27 and TRBJ2-2, with 7 bases matching TRBD1. Sequencing was carried out using blood. The clonotype was recovered from a woman aged 70-85 years in good health. CDR3 protein: CASSLDREPNTGELFF. CDR3 in DNA: TGTGCCAGCAGTCTAGACAGGGAACCGAACACCGGGGAGCTGTTTTTT.